Given below is one T cell receptor (beta chain) in context. The V gene lost 7 bases and the J gene lost 4 bases, with 9 bases spanning the gap. The CDR3 sequence is 12 residues long. The germline V gene encodes CDR1 SNHLY and CDR2 FYNNEI. The protocol was immunoSEQ multiplex PCR, while the TCRdb copy is restricted to in-frame clones and leaves out a portion. The sample holds 250,000 to 300,000 clones, approximately 91% seen once. This entry is derived from a study of blood T cell repertoires in COVID-19. The sequenced sample consisted of peripheral blood. This sequence joins TRBV2 and TRBJ2-3, with D possibly matching TRBD2 (5 bases). This clonotype was obtained from a woman aged 25 to 39 with COVID-19, enrolled during active disease. This CDR3 is CASIGVPDTQYF. In DNA form, the CDR3 reads TGTGCCAGCATCGGGGTTCCAGATACGCAGTATTTT.